These T cell receptor beta chains were read from a single sample in a study of cytotoxic CD8 clonotypes in ibrutinib-treated CLL. Generated by immunoSEQ multiplex PCR, the TCRdb table keeps only in-frame clones and is missing some. The data hold roughly 220,000 clones, with just over 70% observed a single time. This specimen consisted of PBMCs, obtained after 12 months of ibrutinib treatment. The receptors were sampled from a human donor with chronic lymphocytic leukemia. The conserved cysteine and the conserved F or W are not part of the CDR3 here. Fields, in order: V gene, CDR3 length, J gene, CDR3 protein.

TRBV6-6,13,TRBJ1-4,ASSYSGQKNEKLF
TRBV5-6,11,TRBJ2-2,ASRETGSGELF
TRBV6-1,14,TRBJ2-1,ASSERWSGGYNEQF
TRBV9,14,TRBJ2-1,ASSVEYGRIGNEQF
TRBV29-1,13,TRBJ1-1,SVDNYRGGNTEAF
TRBV28,14,TRBJ2-3,ASSLLGQGISDTQY
TRBV30,13,TRBJ1-2,AWVPRGSANYGYT
TRBV6-1,13,TRBJ1-4,ASSAAGTGDEKLF
TRBV7-6,12,TRBJ2-1,ASSLAGQINEQF
TRBV6-1,14,TRBJ1-5,ASSEGEGRWNQPQH
TRBV11-2,11,TRBJ2-5,ASTLGVGETQY
TRBV9,12,TRBJ1-5,ASSVDRGNQPQH
TRBV28,12,TRBJ2-1,ASTSYVVANEQF
TRBV27,11,TRBJ2-5,ASSLNDQETQY
TRBV7-2,12,TRBJ2-3,ASSLSGSTDTQY
TRBV7-9,12,TRBJ1-1,ASTYGDPVTEAF
TRBV27,17,TRBJ2-7,ASTQSGTGKGRLSYEQY
TRBV9,14,TRBJ2-3,ASSVRDRRLTDTQY
TRBV30,16,TRBJ1-5,AWSPPRTGYWGNQPQH
TRBV4-3,14,TRBJ2-2,ASSPYVGSETGELF
TRBV4-2,16,TRBJ2-2,ASSHAMTGNLNTGELF
TRBV19,12,TRBJ2-4,ASSIDQGGNIQY
TRBV5-1,14,TRBJ2-7,ASSPGTSGRQYEQY
TRBV30,11,TRBJ1-5,AWSLKYGQPQH
TRBV7-2,10,TRBJ1-5,ASRQGGQPQH
TRBV7-3,13,TRBJ2-1,ASSRLAGPYNEQF
TRBV25-1,11,TRBJ2-7,ASSGTIGWEQY
TRBV7-3,10,TRBJ2-3,ASSFGGNTQY
TRBV19,13,TRBJ2-7,ASSGRRDNSYEQY
TRBV2,13,TRBJ2-5,ASSGSQARQETQY
TRBV7-2,11,TRBJ2-1,ASSPPVNNEQF
TRBV21-1,16,TRBJ2-1,ASITGTGDSTASNEQF
TRBV2,12,TRBJ2-7,ASSEEGTAYEQY
TRBV5-6,13,TRBJ1-2,ASRQQGGANYGYT
TRBV29-1,9,TRBJ1-1,SVLQGTEAF
TRBV20-1,9,TRBJ2-3,SASRGDTQY
TRBV30,12,TRBJ1-2,AWSRGYTGLGYT
TRBV7-8,14,TRBJ2-2,ASSARDRGNTGELF
TRBV30,12,TRBJ1-3,AWSGPLRGNTIY
TRBV7-2,13,TRBJ2-5,ASSLMWRIQETQY
TRBV11-3,13,TRBJ2-1,ASSWRERGTNEQF
TRBV11-1,14,TRBJ2-3,ASSFGWGDRADTQY
TRBV27,12,TRBJ1-2,ASSPGQANYGYT
TRBV25-1,13,TRBJ2-3,ASSNSGQGPDTQY
TRBV7-2,13,TRBJ2-1,ASSLAIADYNEQF
TRBV30,10,TRBJ1-3,AWGHSGNTIY
TRBV30,13,TRBJ2-7,AWKKVRQSSYEQY
TRBV6-1,13,TRBJ2-4,ASSEQLAGQNIQY
TRBV2,13,TRBJ1-2,ASSERATLNYGYT
TRBV27,10,TRBJ1-2,ASSVTGYGYT
TRBV6-6,13,TRBJ1-3,ASSLGFGTGDAGY